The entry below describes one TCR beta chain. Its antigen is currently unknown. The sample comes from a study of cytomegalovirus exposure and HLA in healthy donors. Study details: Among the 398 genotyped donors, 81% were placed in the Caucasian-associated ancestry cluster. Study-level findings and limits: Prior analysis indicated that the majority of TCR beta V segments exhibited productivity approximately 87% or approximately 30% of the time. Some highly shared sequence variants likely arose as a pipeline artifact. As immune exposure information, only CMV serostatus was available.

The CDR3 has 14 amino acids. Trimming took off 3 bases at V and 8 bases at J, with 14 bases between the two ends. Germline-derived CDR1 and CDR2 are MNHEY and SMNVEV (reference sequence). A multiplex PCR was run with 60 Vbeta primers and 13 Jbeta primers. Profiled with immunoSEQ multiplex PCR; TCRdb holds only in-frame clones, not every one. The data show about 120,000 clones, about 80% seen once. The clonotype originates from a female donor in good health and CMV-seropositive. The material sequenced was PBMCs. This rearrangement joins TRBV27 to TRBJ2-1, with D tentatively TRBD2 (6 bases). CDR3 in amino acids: CASSFGGEVDEQFF. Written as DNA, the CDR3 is TGTGCCAGCAGTTTTGGTGGGGAGGTGGATGAGCAGTTCTTC.